The 11 T cell receptor beta chains presented below share a single source sample, sequenced in a study of response to subunit inactivated influenza vaccine. Each CDR3 protein is one row after TCRdb ran MiXCR on the RT-PCR reads. The repertoire holds 650,000 to 800,000 distinct CDR3 sequences, with about 15% as singletons. The source material was PBMCs from blood, sampled approximately 15 days before vaccination. These receptors all come from a man in his forties or fifties who received an inactivated influenza vaccine.

This clonotype was counted a few times. The V and J genes are TRBV19 and TRBJ2-3; a weak D match, TRBD1 (6 bases). CDR3 length equals 15 residues. V lost 7 bases, J lost 2 bases, and 16 bases lay in between. Germline V lookup: CDR1 LNHDA, CDR2 SQIVND (reference sequence). CDR3 bases: TGTGCCAGTAATTCCAGGGGTCTCTTCACAGATACGCAGTATTTT. This encodes CASNSRGLFTDTQYF.

This clonotype was recorded a few times. J is TRBJ2-2 and V is TRBV20-1, with D possibly being TRBD2 (6 bases). In germline, CDR1 is DFQATT, CDR2 SNEGSKA (reference sequence). There are 17 residues in the CDR3. The ends were cut back, 0 bases at V and 2 bases at J, with 16 bases in the middle. This CDR3 is CSARDSRLASNTGELFF. CDR3 DNA sequence: TGCAGTGCTAGAGATAGTAGGCTAGCGTCAAACACCGGGGAGCTGTTTTTT.

This chain joins TRBV7-2 and TRBJ1-5, with 8 bases matching TRBD1. Trimming removed 1 base from V and 7 bases from J; junction bases left unmatched: 6. The CDR3 covers 15 residues. CDR1 is SGHTA and CDR2 is FQGNSA in the germline V gene. CDR3 sequence: CASSLGDRFDQPQHF. For the CDR3, the DNA is TGTGCCAGCAGCTTAGGGGACAGGTTCGACCAGCCCCAGCATTTT.

This chain joins TRBV6-1 and TRBJ2-7; 10 bases fit TRBD1. Losses at the gene ends were 6 bases for V and 6 bases for J; bases not matched to a gene: 8. In germline, CDR1 is MNHNS, CDR2 SASEGT. The CDR3 extends over 14 amino acids. CDR3 protein: CASRVTGDRGEQYF. The DNA of the CDR3 is TGTGCCAGCAGAGTGACAGGGGACAGGGGCGAGCAGTACTTC.

This clonotype turned up a few times. For the CDR3, the DNA is TGTGCCAGCAGTGAGTCCGGGACCAGTGGTGGGGAGACCCAGTACTTC. Translated, it gives CASSESGTSGGETQYF. The V call is TRBV28, the J call TRBJ2-5; D is perhaps TRBD1 or TRBD2 (5 bases each). The CDR3 consists of 16 residues. Trimming took off 5 bases at V and 5 bases at J, with 21 bases between the two ends. The germline CDR1 and CDR2 sequences are MDHEN and SYDVKM. Full variable domain (rest looked up from reference TRBV28 and TRBJ2-5): DVKVTQSSRYLVKRTGEKVFLECVQDMDHENMFWYRQDPGLGLRLIYFSYDVKMKEKGDIPEGYSVSREKKERFSLILESASTNQTSMYLCASSESGTSGGETQYFGPGTRLLVL.

The chain has TRBV20-1 and TRBJ1-1; D perhaps matches TRBD1 (6 bases). Germline CDR1 DFQATT, CDR2 SNEGSKA (reference sequence). This CDR3 contains 16 residues. V was shortened by 3 bases and J by 5 bases, with 22 bases between the two germline ends. The CDR3 nucleotides read TGCAGTGCTAGGGCCGCGAGTCGGGGGGGGGCGACTGAAGCTTTCTTT. This gives the protein CSARAASRGGATEAFF.

The chain couples TRBV10-3 to TRBJ2-1, with TRBD2 matching 7 bases. The trim removed 11 bases at V and 3 bases at J, leaving 10 bases unmatched. The CDR3 contains 14 residues. Germline V gene lookup returns CDR1 ENHRY and CDR2 SYGVKD. The CDR3 protein is CASAVRDYYNEQFF. CDR3 bases: TGTGCCTCCGCAGTCAGGGACTACTACAATGAGCAGTTCTTC.

This clonotype has only a few counts. The V gene is TRBV6-5, the J gene TRBJ1-4, with unresolved D. The germline V and J ends were trimmed by 5 bases and 8 bases, with 18 bases remaining between them. The CDR3 runs to 15 residues. Per germline, CDR1 MNHEY and CDR2 SVGAGI. The CDR3 reads CASSASMTGGEKLFF. For the CDR3, the DNA is TGTGCCAGCAGTGCCTCGATGACGGGAGGAGAAAAACTGTTTTTT.

This chain uses TRBV7-9 with TRBJ1-4, with D possibly being TRBD1 (6 bases). Germline CDR1 and CDR2: SEHNR and FQNEAQ (reference sequence). The V gene lost 7 bases and the J gene lost 7 bases, with 10 bases spanning the gap. The CDR3 covers 12 residues. The CDR3 nucleotides are TGTGCCAGCAAAGGGGGTGGTGAAAAACTGTTTTTT. It is translated as CASKGGGEKLFF.

This clonotype was counted ten times or more. This chain uses TRBV5-6 with TRBJ2-1, with D unclear. The CDR3 is 17 amino acids. Germline V gene data show CDR1 as SGHDT and CDR2 as YYEEEE. Trimming left V 0 bases short and J 2 bases short, with 15 bases between. CDR3 bases: TGTGCCAGCAGCTTGGAGGGTTTTAGGGCTACCTACAATGAGCAGTTCTTC. Its protein is CASSLEGFRATYNEQFF.

This clonotype was counted only a few times. A read error is likely, as this CDR3 ends without the conserved phenylalanine or tryptophan. The DNA is left out, because the CDR3 cannot be placed on it with certainty; the CDR3 is given as TCRdb lists it. The chain has TRBV20-1 and TRBJ1-1; the table's TRBD1 call for D was not verified on the DNA. CDR1 is DFQATT, CDR2 SNEGSKA, per germline (reference sequence). Counting both end residues, the CDR3 totals 9 amino acids. This CDR3 is CTLGGWRLL.